The clone carrying this TCR beta chain was detected only once. Sequencing used immunoSEQ multiplex PCR; TCRdb keeps in-frame clones, though not all of them. This table holds approximately 150,000 clones, roughly 90% found once. The data were obtained in a study of blood T cell repertoires in COVID-19. Study details: Some COVID-19 samples were acute and others convalescent; all came from the United States, Italy and Spain. The analysed material was cDNA or gDNA that came from T cells, B-cell-depleted T cells, or PBMCs.

This CDR3 has 15 residues. Germline V gene lookup returns CDR1 LGHNA and CDR2 YSLEER. Trimming shortened V by 3 bases and J by 0 bases, and 11 bases separated the two germline ends. The chain combines TRBV4-3 with TRBJ1-2; unclear D gene. This TCR was recovered from a woman aged 45-60 years with acute or convalescent COVID-19. Source material: peripheral blood. The CDR3 DNA sequence: TGCGCCAGCAGCCAGGGCTCGTGGGCTAACTATGGCTACACCTTC. This gives the protein CASSQGSWANYGYTF.